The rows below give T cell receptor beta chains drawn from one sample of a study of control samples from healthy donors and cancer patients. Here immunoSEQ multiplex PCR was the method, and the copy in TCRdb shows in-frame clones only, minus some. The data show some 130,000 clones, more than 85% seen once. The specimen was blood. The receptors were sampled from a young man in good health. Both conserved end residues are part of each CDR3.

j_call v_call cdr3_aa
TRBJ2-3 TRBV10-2 CASSTLAGGPHTQYF
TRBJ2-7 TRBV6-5 CASSRDRDYEQYF
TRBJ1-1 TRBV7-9 CASIQDSNTEAFF
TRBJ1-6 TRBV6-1 CASSEAAAVHYNSPLHF
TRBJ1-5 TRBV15 CATSRAQGHYTNQPQHF
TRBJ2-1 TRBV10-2 CASSGGTSGGHSYNEQFF
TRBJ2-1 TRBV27 CASSLGLAGENEQFF
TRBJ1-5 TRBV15 CATSQLRPGDQPQHF
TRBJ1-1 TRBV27 CARRPGQGNGEAFF
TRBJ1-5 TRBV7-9 CASSGMGNGNQPQHF
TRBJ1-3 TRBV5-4 CASSLEGSFSGNTIYF
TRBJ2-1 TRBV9 CASSPLQNAYNEQFF
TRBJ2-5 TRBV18 CASSQPSGGETQYF
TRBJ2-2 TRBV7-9 CASRQEPNTGELFF
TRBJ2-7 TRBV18 CASSPRAGDPYEQYF
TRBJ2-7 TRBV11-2 CASSLGVGMGYEQYF
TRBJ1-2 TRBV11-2 CASSLGVGRYTF
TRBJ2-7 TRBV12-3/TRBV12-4 CASRGTSASPEYF
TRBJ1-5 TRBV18 CASSPFGGQGSQPQHF
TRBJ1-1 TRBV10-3 CAAKQGAKTEAFF
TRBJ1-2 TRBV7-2 CASSLSRRLPYGYTF
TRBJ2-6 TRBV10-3 CAISEGPLSGANVLTF
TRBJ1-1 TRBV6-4 CASSVERSTEAFF
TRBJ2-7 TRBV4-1 CASSQVVGAGGYEQYF
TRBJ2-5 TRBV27 CASSPSLGDHQETQYF
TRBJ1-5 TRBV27 CASSPRQDNQPQHF
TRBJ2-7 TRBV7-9 CASSLVGALPYEQYF